The entry below describes one TCR beta chain. Antigen: not known. The CDR3 runs to 13 residues. V lost 4 bases, J lost 8 bases, and 10 bases lay in between. Germline loops: CDR1 KGHDR, CDR2 SFDVKD. The data were obtained in a study of T-cell reconstitution after alpha-beta-depleted transplantation in children. Study-level results: Surviving recipient T cells and thymic progenitors produced the high day-60 TCRbeta diversity seen in some patients. Several hundred expanded graft clones reportedly gave rise to the alpha-beta T cells present about two months after transplant. Most T-cell counts and diversity one year after the transplant came from T cells that were newly produced.

TCRbeta library preparation incorporated unique molecular identifiers. TCRdb re-derived calls from the PCR reads in MiXCR, one entry per CDR3 protein. This table has 250,000 or so distinct CDR3 sequences, roughly a quarter appearing once. The chain couples TRBV24-1 to TRBJ1-4; D possibly corresponds to TRBD1 (6 bases). Specimen: PBMCs, mostly from graft donor cells, collected 360 days after TCRalphabeta/CD19-depleted stem cell transplant. The receptor was derived from a female patient aged 2-15 years who had a stem cell transplant for congenital amegakaryocytic thrombocytopenia, so the T cells may come from the graft donor. CDR3 sequence: CATSDPGQEKLFF. CDR3 nucleotide sequence: TGTGCCACCAGTGACCCCGGACAGGAAAAACTGTTTTTT.